Given below is one T cell receptor (beta chain) in context. These data belong to a study of T cell responses to AZD1222 COVID-19 vaccine. V was pared by 5 bases and J by 5 bases, with 4 bases of the junction left unmatched. The CDR3 has 13 residues. Here immunoSEQ multiplex PCR was the method, and the copy in TCRdb shows in-frame clones only, minus some. Of about 140,000 clones in the sample, more than 90% were seen once. The gene calls are TRBV12-3 or TRBV12-4 and TRBJ2-5; 8 bases align to TRBD1. This TCR derives from an adult in good health. The sequences come from peripheral blood, collected on day 0 of AZD1222 vaccination. CDR3: CASSRRQGETQYF. The CDR3 region has the DNA TGTGCCAGCAGTCGCCGACAGGGGGAGACCCAGTACTTC.